A selection of T cell receptor beta chains follows, all from one sample in a study of blood T cell repertoires in COVID-19. Profiling relied on immunoSEQ multiplex PCR, and the TCRdb table lists in-frame clones only, not all of them. The profile covers approximately 350,000 clones, with around 88% appearing a single time and just over 7% taken by the ten largest. Sample: peripheral blood. These receptors were collected from a woman between 55 and 75 years old with COVID-19, enrolled during active disease. CDR3s leave out the opening cysteine and the closing phenylalanine or tryptophan. Each record gives: CDR3 protein, D gene, V gene, J gene. The D gene is left open where the match is weak.

CDR3 protein: ASAKNGGGDQPQH
D gene: NA
V gene: TRBV6-5
J gene: TRBJ1-5

CDR3 protein: ASSSAGGSGNTIY
D gene: TRBD1
V gene: TRBV19
J gene: TRBJ1-3

CDR3 protein: ASSLGTGSETQY
D gene: TRBD1
V gene: TRBV7-8
J gene: TRBJ2-5

CDR3 protein: ASSTGSPYNEQF
D gene: NA
V gene: TRBV6-5
J gene: TRBJ2-1

CDR3 protein: ASSWTVTDTQY
D gene: NA
V gene: TRBV6-4
J gene: TRBJ2-3

CDR3 protein: ASSLEGSYNSPLH
D gene: NA
V gene: TRBV27
J gene: TRBJ1-6

CDR3 protein: ASSKACGQDTGELF
D gene: NA
V gene: TRBV21-1
J gene: TRBJ2-2

CDR3 protein: ASSPRQGHHYGYT
D gene: TRBD1
V gene: TRBV27
J gene: TRBJ1-2

CDR3 protein: AWSRGLEGEQY
D gene: NA
V gene: TRBV30
J gene: TRBJ2-7

CDR3 protein: ASSPPTGIQPQH
D gene: TRBD1
V gene: TRBV11-2
J gene: TRBJ1-5

CDR3 protein: ASSLPGQLEETQY
D gene: NA
V gene: TRBV9
J gene: TRBJ2-5

CDR3 protein: ASSSDSSSGNTIY
D gene: NA
V gene: TRBV11-2
J gene: TRBJ1-3

CDR3 protein: ASSPRRGARTEAF
D gene: NA
V gene: TRBV6-5
J gene: TRBJ1-1

CDR3 protein: ASSLLAGGPTDTQY
D gene: TRBD2
V gene: TRBV11-2
J gene: TRBJ2-3

CDR3 protein: ASSYNGQEGYGYT
D gene: NA
V gene: TRBV11-2
J gene: TRBJ1-2

CDR3 protein: ASSQGQDLDYT
D gene: NA
V gene: TRBV4-1
J gene: TRBJ1-2

CDR3 protein: ASSEGAGKTVEKLF
D gene: NA
V gene: TRBV2
J gene: TRBJ1-4